This T cell receptor (beta chain) comes out of a study of beta chain features in type 1 diabetes. General study findings and limits: Type 1 diabetes patients had TCRB CDR3s that were shorter (moderately but significantly so) in all four CD4+ subsets. The naive, central memory and Treg TCRB repertoires of patients appeared to be more similar to one another than those of healthy donors.

A note on this clone: Its antigen is unknown.

Germline-derived CDR1 and CDR2 are SGHTA and FQGTGA. The CDR3 contains 13 residues. Trimming removed 3 bases from V and 3 bases from J; junction bases left unmatched: 1. The study reverse transcribed the entire isolated RNA, so it sequenced expressed TCRB transcripts. Sequenced by immunoSEQ multiplex PCR; TCRdb stores in-frame clones only, minus some. The table has 900,000 or so clones, 17% seen once; the top ten hold about 0.025%. This receptor was identified in a woman aged 18-29 years in good health. The rearrangement joins TRBV7-3 to TRBJ2-7; 8 positions match TRBD2. Sequenced: naive CD4+ T cells from blood. CDR3 protein: CASSFTSGYEQYF. CDR3 nucleotide sequence: TGTGCCAGCAGCTTCACTAGCGGCTACGAGCAGTACTTC.